Following are 18 T cell receptor beta chains from one sample sequenced in a study of high-grade serous ovarian cancer treatment subgroups. Generated by immunoSEQ multiplex PCR, the TCRdb table keeps only in-frame clones and is missing some. The table lists about 4,900 clones, around three quarters of them singletons, with approximately 16% in the top ten. Tumor samples were obtained before definitive surgery or chemotherapy. The sample was tumor tissue. The receptors were sampled from a human donor with high-grade serous ovarian cancer.

The rearrangement joins TRBV11-3 to TRBJ2-2, with TRBD1 as a possible D gene (6 bases). The V end lost 5 bases, the J end lost 6 bases, and 16 bases lay between the germline ends. CDR3 length: 15 residues. The V gene's germline CDR1 is SGHNT and CDR2 YENEEA. CDR3 DNA sequence: TGTGCCAGCAGCCCCGGGACACCGGACTCCGGGGAGCTGTTTTTT. This codes for CASSPGTPDSGELFF.

The chain uses TRBV11-2 and TRBJ1-1, with a tentative D call TRBD1 (6 bases). Trimming pared 5 bases from V and 4 bases from J, leaving 11 bases between. Per germline, CDR1 SGHAT and CDR2 FQNNGV. CDR3 size: 13 residues. CDR3 nucleotides: TGTGCCAGCAGCCAACAGGGCCCCACTGAAGCTTTCTTT. Translated, it gives CASSQQGPTEAFF.

A note on this clone: At one boundary the junction diverges from the germline segment, which might be a read error. The V gene is TRBV9, the J gene TRBJ2-3; D is ambiguous. The germline CDR1 and CDR2 sequences are SGDLS and YYNGEE. The CDR3 spans 14 residues. CDR3: CASTVTAGPDTQYF. The CDR3 nucleotides read TGTGCCAGCACCGTAACAGCTGGGCCAGATACGCAGTATTTT.

The chain joins TRBV2 to TRBJ1-2, with a tentative D call TRBD1 (5 bases). Trimming removed 8 bases at V and 9 bases at J, with 19 bases between. Germline CDR1 SNHLY, CDR2 FYNNEI. The CDR3 has 13 amino acids. The CDR3 bases are TGTGCCAGCCACGGGGGAGGGCGAACGAGCTACACCTTC. Its translation: CASHGGGRTSYTF.

This clone came up once. This chain uses TRBV29-1 with TRBJ2-3, with 14 bases that match TRBD2. Germline lookup yields CDR1 SQVTM and CDR2 ANQGSEA. V lost 6 bases and J lost 4; bases outside the gene matches: 3. The CDR3 is made up of 14 amino acids. CDR3 nucleotide sequence: TGCAGCGTCCGGACTAGCGGGGGGTCAGATACGCAGTATTTT. Translation gives CSVRTSGGSDTQYF.

A single count supports this clone. The genes are TRBV19 and TRBJ2-1, with 8 bases identical to TRBD2. Germline loops: CDR1 LNHDA, CDR2 SQIVND (reference sequence). Trimming removed 3 bases from V and 5 bases from J; junction bases left unmatched: 12. The CDR3 length is 17 residues. The CDR3 loop reads CASSIPYGGGRHNEQFF. The CDR3 DNA is TGTGCCAGTAGTATTCCATACGGGGGGGGCCGCCACAATGAGCAGTTCTTC.

This clone was recorded only once. The chain combines TRBV30 with TRBJ1-3, with D uncertain. There are 13 residues in the CDR3. CDR1 GTSNPN and CDR2 SVGIG come from the germline V gene (reference sequence). Deletions cut 2 bases from V and 5 bases from J, with 10 bases between. The CDR3 sequence is CAWSCPERNTIYF. The CDR3 DNA follows: TGTGCCTGGAGTTGCCCAGAGCGAAACACCATATATTTT.

The CDR3 coding sequence is TGTGCCAGCAGTACCGGACTAGCGCCATTCACAGATACGCAGTATTTT. Its translation is CASSTGLAPFTDTQYF. The chain couples TRBV27 to TRBJ2-3; TRBD2 matches 9 bases. Germline V gene data show CDR1 as MNHEY and CDR2 as SMNVEV (reference sequence). CDR3 length: 16 amino acids. Trimming took 5 bases from V and 2 from J; bases not matched to a gene: 8.

The chain joins TRBV6-1 to TRBJ1-1; TRBD1 might be the D (5 bases). This CDR3 is 15 amino acids long. Trimming removed 2 bases from V and 6 bases from J, with 16 bases in between. CDR1 is MNHNS and CDR2 is SASEGT in the germline V gene. The CDR3 DNA sequence: TGTGCCAGCAGTGAATGGGAGGGGTTTAGCTCTGAAGCTTTCTTT. Its protein product is CASSEWEGFSSEAFF.

This sequence joins TRBV5-8 and TRBJ2-5; D not certain. The V and J ends lost 0 bases and 5 bases respectively, with 11 bases between them. The CDR3 has 14 residues. The germline V gene encodes CDR1 SGHTS and CDR2 YDEGEE. CDR3 sequence reads: CASSLDVVTETQYF. The CDR3, as DNA: TGTGCCAGCAGCTTGGATGTAGTAACGGAGACCCAGTACTTC.

This chain joins TRBV19 and TRBJ1-1; D unresolved. From germline, CDR1 is LNHDA and CDR2 SQIVND (reference sequence). V was shortened by 6 bases and J by 3 bases, with 20 bases between the two germline ends. The CDR3 loop spans 16 amino acids. The CDR3 nucleotides read TGTGCCAGTAGCACCCTCTCGAGGGCCAGAGACACTGAAGCTTTCTTT. Translation: CASSTLSRARDTEAFF.

The chain employs TRBV27 and TRBJ1-2; maybe TRBD1 (6 bases). Germline CDR1 reads MNHEY; CDR2 reads SMNVEV (reference sequence). V dropped 8 bases and J dropped 6 bases, with 28 bases sitting between them. The CDR3 loop spans 17 amino acids. CDR3 protein: CASLPGLGGGGSDGYTF. CDR3 DNA sequence: TGTGCCAGCCTACCAGGGCTGGGGGGGGGCGGATCGGATGGCTACACCTTC.

This clone was seen a single time. The genes are TRBV27 and TRBJ2-5; 15 bases are shared with TRBD2. The CDR3 is 15 residues long. V was clipped by 5 bases and J by 7 bases; unmatched bases: 5. Per the germline V gene, CDR1 is MNHEY and CDR2 is SMNVEV (reference sequence). The CDR3 DNA sequence: TGTGCCAGCAGTCTCGGGACTAGCGGGGGGAGGACCCAGTACTTC. Amino acids: CASSLGTSGGRTQYF.

This chain uses TRBV9 with TRBJ1-2; the D gene is possibly TRBD1 (6 bases). Between the trimmed V and J ends, which lost 3 bases and 0 bases, there was a span of 15 bases. From germline, CDR1 is SGDLS and CDR2 YYNGEE. The CDR3 has 16 residues. This CDR3 reads CASSDPWGATNYGYTF. As DNA, the CDR3 is TGTGCCAGCAGCGACCCGTGGGGGGCAACTAACTATGGCTACACCTTC.

This clone was seen once. This chain connects TRBV28 to TRBJ1-1, with D unresolved. Germline V gives CDR1 MDHEN, CDR2 SYDVKM. The V end lost 4 bases, the J end lost 0 bases, and 12 bases lay between the germline ends. The CDR3 consists of 15 residues. The CDR3 sequence: CASSYPGPMNTEAFF. The DNA of the CDR3 is TGTGCCAGCAGTTACCCTGGGCCCATGAACACTGAAGCTTTCTTT.

The gene calls are TRBV28 and TRBJ1-3; D unresolved. V was cut by 3 bases and J by 3 bases, with 18 bases left in between. Germline CDR1 is MDHEN and CDR2 is SYDVKM. The CDR3 is made up of 17 amino acids. CDR3 nucleotides: TGTGCCAGCAGTTTGCCCTTACGCAGATTCGGTGGAAACACCATATATTTT. Encoded protein: CASSLPLRRFGGNTIYF.

This chain uses TRBV6-1 with TRBJ2-5; D is unclear. Germline V gene sequence: CDR1 MNHNS, CDR2 SASEGT. Trimming stripped 2 bases from V and 5 bases from J, with 12 bases between. CDR3 length equals 14 residues. CDR3 region: CASSERHRAETQYF. Here the CDR3 DNA reads TGTGCCAGCAGTGAACGGCATAGGGCGGAGACCCAGTACTTC.

The J gene is TRBJ2-3, the V gene TRBV4-3; 12 bases are a match to TRBD1. Germline CDR1 LGHNA, CDR2 YSLEER. V shed 3 bases and J 4 bases; nucleotides not matched to a gene: 2. The CDR3 is made up of 15 amino acids. The CDR3 region is CASSQGTGGADTQYF. CDR3 DNA sequence: TGCGCCAGCAGCCAGGGGACAGGGGGCGCAGATACGCAGTATTTT.